The 28 T cell receptor beta chains reported below all come from one sample, sequenced in a study of T cell responses to AZD1222 COVID-19 vaccine. Profiling relied on immunoSEQ multiplex PCR, and the TCRdb table lists in-frame clones only, not all of them. The sample yields roughly 70,000 clones, 85% seen once. The sequencing used peripheral blood, collected on day 0 of AZD1222 vaccination. These receptors all stem from an adult in good health.

The chain has TRBV5-8 and TRBJ2-1, with 11 bases matching TRBD2. The CDR3 extends over 15 amino acids. From germline, CDR1 is SGHTS and CDR2 YDEGEE. The J segment lost 9 bases and the V segment lost 5 bases, leaving 10 bases of the junction unmatched. The CDR3 protein is CASRYTSGSRGEQFF. The CDR3, as DNA: TGTGCCAGCAGATATACTAGCGGGAGTAGGGGTGAGCAGTTCTTC.

CDR3: CASSLGSQGTYNSPLHF. CDR3 DNA sequence: TGTGCCAGCAGCTTAGGGAGCCAGGGCACCTATAATTCACCCCTCCACTTT. This chain links TRBV11-2 with TRBJ1-6; tentatively, D is TRBD1 (5 bases). V gave up 1 base and J gave up 2 bases, with 12 bases separating them. Germline V gives CDR1 SGHAT, CDR2 FQNNGV. This CDR3 region has 17 residues.

This chain uses TRBV27 with TRBJ2-2; D is tentatively TRBD1 or TRBD2 (5 bases each). This CDR3 has 12 residues. Germline V CDR1 and CDR2: MNHEY, SMNVEV (reference sequence). V lost 10 bases and J 6 bases, leaving 12 bases between the germline ends. CDR3 region: CATGARAGELFF. Here the CDR3 DNA reads TGTGCCACCGGGGCGCGGGCCGGGGAGCTGTTTTTT.

The table lists this clone with a few counts. The chain joins TRBV7-2 to TRBJ1-5; no firm D call. CDR1 and CDR2 from the germline V gene are SGHTA and FQGNSA. This CDR3 spans 15 amino acids. Trimming removed 5 bases from V and 5 bases from J, with 16 bases in between. DNA for the CDR3: TGTGCCAGCAGCCCTATCGTCGGCTCATATCAGCCCCAGCATTTT. It codes for CASSPIVGSYQPQHF.

The rearrangement joins TRBV18 to TRBJ2-5, with a tentative D call TRBD1 (5 bases). With 0 bases removed from V and 5 bases from J, the gap between germline ends came to 10 bases. CDR3 length: 14 residues. Looked up from germline, CDR1 is KGHSH and CDR2 is LQKENI. The CDR3 DNA reads as TGTGCCAGCTCACCACCGGGCAGGGTGGAGACCCAGTACTTC. It yields the protein CASSPPGRVETQYF.

V usage is TRBV27 and J usage is TRBJ2-2, with no clear D. CDR3 length: 12 residues. Deletions cut 8 bases from V and 3 bases from J, with 7 bases between. Germline V lookup: CDR1 MNHEY, CDR2 SMNVEV (reference sequence). The CDR3 region has the DNA TGTGCCAGCTATGGATACACCGGGGAGCTGTTTTTT. It yields the protein CASYGYTGELFF.

This chain uses TRBV7-9 with TRBJ2-7; 7 bases agree with TRBD2. The CDR3 is 15 amino acids. After removal of 1 base from V and 5 bases from J, the junction contained 8 bases not matched to a gene. CDR1 and CDR2 from the germline V gene are SEHNR and FQNEAQ (reference sequence). This CDR3 is CASSLGLAGNHEQYF. The CDR3 bases are TGTGCCAGCAGCTTAGGACTAGCAGGGAACCACGAGCAGTACTTC.

As concerns this clone: The junction departs from germline at one end; a sequencing error may be responsible. The chain joins TRBV3-1 (or the pseudogene TRBV3-2) to TRBJ1-3; no definite D call. The germline CDR1 and CDR2 sequences are LGHDT and YNNKEL (reference sequence). The CDR3 contains 13 residues. The CDR3 sequence is CASSPSAGSTIYF. In DNA form, the CDR3 reads TGTGCCAGCAGCCCCTCAGCTGGAAGCACCATATATTTT.

The V gene is TRBV9, the J gene TRBJ2-7, with D tentatively TRBD2 (6 bases). This CDR3 region has 13 residues. V lost 0 bases and J lost 12, with 16 bases in between. The germline V gene encodes CDR1 SGDLS and CDR2 YYNGEE. CDR3: CASSVEGSGSLYF. CDR3 nucleotide sequence: TGTGCCAGCAGCGTAGAGGGTAGCGGATCCCTGTACTTC.

This rearrangement joins TRBV12-3 or TRBV12-4 to TRBJ2-5; 8 positions match TRBD1. This CDR3 region has 13 residues. V lost 6 bases, J lost 2 bases, and 2 bases stayed unmatched. The CDR3 protein is CASRTGAQETQYF. The CDR3 DNA reads as TGTGCCAGCAGGACAGGGGCTCAAGAGACCCAGTACTTC.

This clone has a single count. The chain carries TRBV27 and TRBJ1-1, with 7 nucleotides matching TRBD1. Trimming removed 6 bases from V and 2 bases from J; junction bases left unmatched: 9. The CDR3 is 15 amino acids. Per germline, CDR1 MNHEY and CDR2 SMNVEV (reference sequence). CDR3 sequence (DNA): TGTGCCAGCAGACCCCGGGACAGAAAAAACACTGAAGCTTTCTTT. It encodes CASRPRDRKNTEAFF.

As DNA, the CDR3 is TGCGCCAGCAGCCTTAATCGACTAGTCTCGACAGATACGCAGTATTTT. This sequence encodes CASSLNRLVSTDTQYF. V gene TRBV4-1 combines with J gene TRBJ2-3, with a weak D call TRBD2 (6 bases). In germline, CDR1 is MGHRA, CDR2 YSYEKL. V dropped 4 bases and J dropped 3 bases, with 17 bases sitting between them. This CDR3 spans 16 amino acids.

V gene TRBV11-1 combines with J gene TRBJ2-7; 9 positions agree with TRBD1. J was trimmed by 0 bases and V by 3 bases; bases with no gene match: 3. The CDR3 length is 15 residues. The germline CDR1 and CDR2 sequences are SGHAT and FQDESV (reference sequence). For the CDR3, the DNA is TGTGCCAGCAGCTTGACGACAGGGGGCTCCTACGAGCAGTACTTC. Translating it yields CASSLTTGGSYEQYF.

V is TRBV2 and J is TRBJ1-1, with D unclear. Germline V gives CDR1 SNHLY, CDR2 FYNNEI. CDR3 length: 14 residues. V shed 4 bases and J shed 0 bases, with 9 bases lying between them. The CDR3 DNA reads as TGTGCCAGCAGTGCCACCGTAGTGAACACTGAAGCTTTCTTT. Translation: CASSATVVNTEAFF.

This chain uses TRBV18 with TRBJ1-1; D gene uncertain. The CDR3 is 13 residues long. V was clipped by 3 bases and J by 7 bases, with 12 bases between them. Germline loops: CDR1 KGHSH, CDR2 LQKENI. CDR3 sequence: CASSPSGDIEAFF. For the CDR3, the DNA is TGTGCCAGCTCACCCTCGGGCGACATTGAAGCTTTCTTT.

J is TRBJ1-1 and V is TRBV6-5; D is ambiguous. The V end was cut by 6 bases, the J end by 4 bases, with 15 bases between. This CDR3 contains 14 residues. Per the germline V gene, CDR1 is MNHEY and CDR2 is SVGAGI. CDR3 amino acids: CASRASMDGTEAFF. The DNA for the CDR3 is TGTGCCAGCAGGGCTTCCATGGACGGCACTGAAGCTTTCTTT.

The chain links TRBV11-1 to TRBJ2-5; the D gene is possibly TRBD1 (6 bases). CDR1 is SGHAT, CDR2 FQDESV, per germline (reference sequence). CDR3 size: 12 residues. The V and J ends lost 3 bases and 5 bases respectively, with 7 bases between them. The CDR3 loop reads CASSLRGETQYF. The CDR3 DNA reads as TGTGCCAGCAGCTTGAGGGGGGAGACCCAGTACTTC.

The sample holds a few counts of this clone. V and J are TRBV28 and TRBJ2-3; the D is unclear. CDR3 length: 15 residues. Germline assignment: CDR1 MDHEN and CDR2 SYDVKM. The V end lost 8 bases, the J end lost 0 bases, and 15 bases lay between the germline ends. The CDR3: CASLEVGSSTDTQYF. As DNA, the CDR3 is TGTGCCAGCCTTGAGGTTGGGTCTAGCACAGATACGCAGTATTTT.

The gene calls are TRBV7-9 and TRBJ2-7; D assignment may be TRBD1 or TRBD2 (5 bases each). This CDR3 region has 17 residues. Deletions cut 2 bases from V and 0 bases from J, with 17 bases between. Germline CDR1 SEHNR, CDR2 FQNEAQ (reference sequence). CDR3 nucleotide sequence: TGTGCCAGCAGCTTAACCCCCGGGACGGGAAGCTCCTACGAGCAGTACTTC. Protein product: CASSLTPGTGSSYEQYF.

V is TRBV19 and J is TRBJ2-3; D remains unclear. The CDR3 sequence is 14 residues long. Trimming took off 5 bases at V and 6 bases at J, with 15 bases between the two ends. Germline V gene sequence: CDR1 LNHDA, CDR2 SQIVND (reference sequence). CDR3 sequence reads: CASSGPEKPDTQYF. CDR3 DNA sequence: TGTGCCAGTAGTGGCCCGGAAAAACCGGATACGCAGTATTTT.

The count of this clone is one. This chain connects TRBV27 to TRBJ2-7; no clear D gene. The germline CDR1 and CDR2 sequences are MNHEY and SMNVEV (reference sequence). CDR3 length: 12 residues. Trimming removed 6 bases at V and 7 bases at J, with 13 bases between. The CDR3 nucleotides are TGTGCCAGCAGGGCTCGGGTGGGTGAGCAGTACTTC. As protein: CASRARVGEQYF.

The chain carries TRBV5-8 and TRBJ2-2; D unclear. This CDR3 is 15 amino acids long. In germline, CDR1 is SGHTS, CDR2 YDEGEE. The ends were cut back, 2 bases at V and 6 bases at J, with 14 bases in the middle. The CDR3 region has the DNA TGTGCCAGCAGCTTACGATCGGGTTGGGCCGGGGAGCTGTTTTTT. Protein product: CASSLRSGWAGELFF.

The gene calls are TRBV7-2 and TRBJ2-7, with 12 bases matching TRBD1. There are 16 residues in the CDR3. Per the germline V gene, CDR1 is SGHTA and CDR2 is FQGNSA. The trim removed 5 bases at V and 4 bases at J, leaving 9 bases unmatched. CDR3 residues: CASSPIPGQGAYEQYF. CDR3 bases: TGTGCCAGCAGCCCCATTCCGGGACAGGGGGCTTACGAGCAGTACTTC.

The CDR3 loop is CASRYPRDNSPLHF. As DNA, the CDR3 is TGTGCCAGCAGATACCCAAGGGATAATTCACCCCTCCACTTT. The chain uses TRBV6-6 and TRBJ1-6; no clear D gene. The V gene lost 6 bases and the J gene lost 5 bases, with 11 bases spanning the gap. CDR3 length equals 14 residues. Germline V gene data show CDR1 as MNHNY and CDR2 as SVGAGI (reference sequence).

The CDR3 coding sequence is TGTGCCAGCAGCCCACAGTTGCGCGACACCGGGGAGCTGTTTTTT. Translated, it gives CASSPQLRDTGELFF. The chain has TRBV9 and TRBJ2-2; D is undetermined. Per the germline V gene, CDR1 is SGDLS and CDR2 is YYNGEE. The CDR3 has 15 amino acids. With 4 bases removed from V and 3 bases from J, the gap between germline ends came to 13 bases.

This rearrangement joins TRBV7-9 to TRBJ1-4; D not certain. Germline CDR1 SEHNR, CDR2 FQNEAQ (reference sequence). The length of the CDR3 is 15 residues. V gave up 5 bases and J gave up 6 bases, with 16 bases separating them. The CDR3: CASSPVGMDDEKLFF. DNA for the CDR3: TGTGCCAGCAGCCCCGTTGGGATGGACGATGAAAAACTGTTTTTT.

The chain has TRBV5-1 and TRBJ2-7, with 8 positions matching TRBD2. Per the germline V gene, CDR1 is SGHRS and CDR2 is YFSETQ. The V segment lost 2 bases and the J segment 1 base; nucleotides outside the gene matches: 5. The CDR3 has 15 amino acids. The CDR3 DNA follows: TGCGCCAGCAGCTTTAGCGGGGTCTCTTCCTACGAGCAGTACTTC. It yields the protein CASSFSGVSSYEQYF.

The CDR3 sequence: CASTLAGVAGGYTF. Written as DNA, the CDR3 is TGTGCCAGCACCCTTGCGGGGGTAGCGGGTGGCTACACCTTC. The chain carries TRBV7-9 and TRBJ1-2; a possible D gene is TRBD1 (5 bases). Per the germline V gene, CDR1 is SEHNR and CDR2 is FQNEAQ (reference sequence). Trimming pared 7 bases from V and 7 bases from J, leaving 19 bases between. The CDR3 has 14 amino acids.